This passage covers 18 T cell receptor beta chains from one sample sequenced in a study of OX40 agonist ivuxolimab in advanced cancers. Produced via immunoSEQ multiplex PCR; TCRdb's table is partial and in-frame only. This table holds tens of thousands of clones, approximately 80% found once. The source was CD4+ or CD8+ T cells sorted from blood, collected in a trial of the OX40 agonist ivuxolimab. The source of these receptors is an adult with an advanced solid tumor such as melanoma, head and neck, liver or kidney cancer.

The chain links TRBV10-3 to TRBJ2-6; no definite D call. The CDR3 loop spans 15 amino acids. V shed 6 bases and J shed 4 bases, with 13 bases lying between them. From germline, CDR1 is ENHRY and CDR2 SYGVKD. The CDR3 protein is CAIRPNKLGANVLTF. The CDR3 nucleotides read TGTGCCATCAGGCCGAATAAGCTGGGGGCCAACGTCCTGACTTTC.

The chain carries TRBV5-6 and TRBJ2-5; 11 positions agree with TRBD2. CDR3 size: 15 residues. The V gene's germline CDR1 is SGHDT and CDR2 YYEEEE. Trimming took 2 bases from V and 8 from J; bases not matched to a gene: 8. The CDR3 sequence is CASSLPTSGGSTQYF. In nucleotides, the CDR3 is TGTGCCAGCAGCTTACCCACTAGCGGGGGCTCAACCCAGTACTTC.

V gene TRBV9 combines with J gene TRBJ1-1; the D is unclear. Germline V lookup: CDR1 SGDLS, CDR2 YYNGEE. The CDR3 has 14 residues. V gave up 0 bases and J gave up 2 bases, with 8 bases separating them. CDR3 nucleotide sequence: TGTGCCAGCAGCGTAGGGCAGATTAACACTGAAGCTTTCTTT. Protein sequence: CASSVGQINTEAFF.

This clone was seen only a few times. The chain couples TRBV6-1 to TRBJ2-1; 9 bases align to TRBD2. This CDR3 region has 15 residues. The trim removed 4 bases at V and 4 bases at J, leaving 5 bases unmatched. Germline CDR1 reads MNHNS; CDR2 reads SASEGT. The CDR3 DNA is TGTGCCAGCAGTGGCTGGCGGGGGGGGTACAATGAGCAGTTCTTC. Protein sequence: CASSGWRGGYNEQFF.

This clone was recorded only once. The chain links TRBV5-4 to TRBJ2-5; 15 bases fit TRBD2. V was pared by 4 bases and J by 2 bases, with 3 bases of the junction left unmatched. The CDR3 loop spans 16 amino acids. Germline-derived CDR1 and CDR2 are SGHNT and YYREEE (reference sequence). Here the CDR3 DNA reads TGTGCCAGCAGCGTCGGGACTAGCGGGGGGCAAGAGACCCAGTACTTC. Protein product: CASSVGTSGGQETQYF. Looking up the rest from reference TRBV5-4 and TRBJ2-5 gives the full variable domain: ETGVTQSPTHLIKTRGQQVTLRCSSQSGHNTVSWYQQALGQGPQFIFQYYREEENGRGNFPPRFSGLQFPNYSSELNVNALELDDSALYLCASSVGTSGGQETQYFGPGTRLLVL.

The chain employs TRBV2 and TRBJ2-3; 10 bases align to TRBD2. The CDR3 has 15 amino acids. V shed 6 bases, J shed 0 bases, and the junction held 3 bases outside the gene matches. CDR1 is SNHLY, CDR2 FYNNEI, per germline. CDR3 residues: CASRVSGGSTDTQYF. For the CDR3, the DNA is TGTGCCAGCAGAGTTAGCGGGGGGAGCACAGATACGCAGTATTTT.

This chain uses TRBV10-3 with TRBJ2-1; 8 positions match TRBD1. Looked up from germline, CDR1 is ENHRY and CDR2 is SYGVKD. The CDR3 is 13 amino acids. The junction had 4 bases not matched to a gene; V was cut back by 6 bases and J by 6 bases. CDR3 bases: TGTGCCATCAGCAAGGACAGGGTCAATGAGCAGTTCTTC. Its protein is CAISKDRVNEQFF.

This rearrangement joins TRBV5-1 to TRBJ1-2, with D unclear. Germline V gene sequence: CDR1 SGHRS, CDR2 YFSETQ. V was cut by 0 bases and J by 2 bases, with 5 bases left in between. The CDR3 loop spans 13 amino acids. The CDR3 coding sequence is TGCGCCAGCAGCTTGGGGCACAACTATGGCTACACCTTC. Translation gives CASSLGHNYGYTF.

For the CDR3, the DNA is TGTGCCAGCAGCTCACACCTTCTAGGGCAGGGCGGGGAAAAACTGTTTTTT. Residues: CASSSHLLGQGGEKLFF. The rearrangement uses TRBV7-2 and TRBJ1-4; weak D call: TRBD1 (5 bases). Germline CDR1 reads SGHTA; CDR2 reads FQGNSA. This CDR3 is 17 amino acids long. V lost 4 bases and J 8 bases, leaving 23 bases between the germline ends.

This clone has only a few counts. J is TRBJ2-3 and V is TRBV7-2; maybe TRBD2 (7 bases). Trimming removed 2 bases at V and 4 bases at J, with 13 bases between. The CDR3 loop spans 15 amino acids. CDR1 and CDR2 (germline): SGHTA, FQGNSA. The CDR3 here is CASSLRGGPSDTQYF. The CDR3 DNA reads TGTGCCAGCAGCTTAAGGGGGGGGCCCTCAGATACGCAGTATTTT.

This sequence joins TRBV19 and TRBJ1-5; D is perhaps TRBD1 (6 bases). V was shortened by 0 bases and J by 1 base, with 10 bases between the two germline ends. CDR3 length: 16 amino acids. Germline V gives CDR1 LNHDA, CDR2 SQIVND (reference sequence). The CDR3 reads CASSIDPTGSNQPQHF. CDR3 sequence (DNA): TGTGCCAGTAGTATAGACCCCACAGGGAGCAATCAGCCCCAGCATTTT.

The rearrangement links TRBV7-9 to TRBJ1-1, with D maybe TRBD1 (6 bases). In germline, CDR1 is SEHNR, CDR2 FQNEAQ (reference sequence). This CDR3 has 17 amino acids. Trimming shortened V by 1 base and J by 3 bases, and 18 bases separated the two germline ends. The chain's CDR3 is CASSLGPGGGWDTEAFF. The CDR3 DNA reads as TGTGCCAGCAGCTTAGGCCCCGGTGGGGGCTGGGACACTGAAGCTTTCTTT.

The chain employs TRBV11-2 and TRBJ1-1; TRBD1 is a possible D gene (5 bases). The CDR3 runs to 15 residues. CDR1 and CDR2 from the germline V gene are SGHAT and FQNNGV. Trimming shortened V by 1 base and J by 5 bases, and 14 bases separated the two germline ends. This CDR3 reads CASSLAGSGGTEAFF. As DNA, the CDR3 is TGTGCCAGCAGCTTAGCGGGCTCGGGGGGGACTGAAGCTTTCTTT. The full variable domain, rest sourced from reference TRBV11-2 and TRBJ1-1, is EAGVAQSPRYKIIEKRQSVAFWCNPISGHATLYWYQQILGQGPKLLIQFQNNGVVDDSQLPKDRFSAERLKGVDSTLKIQPAKLEDSAVYLCASSLAGSGGTEAFFGQGTRLTVV.

This clone has just a few counts. The V call is TRBV10-3, the J call TRBJ1-2; 7 nucleotides match TRBD1. The CDR3 length is 13 residues. Per the germline V gene, CDR1 is ENHRY and CDR2 is SYGVKD. Unmatched junction bases numbered 7, after V lost 5 bases and J lost 7 bases. CDR3 residues: CAISNTTGSGYTF. The CDR3 nucleotides are TGTGCCATCAGTAATACGACAGGGAGTGGCTACACCTTC.

The chain recombines TRBV6-6 with TRBJ1-3; D possibly corresponds to TRBD1 (6 bases). Germline loops: CDR1 MNHNY, CDR2 SVGAGI (reference sequence). Trimming stripped 6 bases from V and 3 bases from J, with 9 bases between. The CDR3 sequence is 13 residues long. CDR3 nucleotide sequence: TGTGCCAGCAGATTCAGGGGTGGAAACACCATATATTTT. It specifies CASRFRGGNTIYF.

The V and J genes are TRBV5-4 and TRBJ2-6, with TRBD1 matching 7 bases. The CDR3 is 16 amino acids. After removal of 3 bases from V and 2 bases from J, the junction contained 5 bases not matched to a gene. Germline V gene lookup returns CDR1 SGHNT and CDR2 YYREEE (reference sequence). In nucleotides, the CDR3 is TGTGCCAGCAGCTCGGACAGGTCCCCTGGGGCCAACGTCCTGACTTTC. The encoded protein is CASSSDRSPGANVLTF.

This rearrangement joins TRBV5-1 to TRBJ1-1; D is uncertain. This CDR3 contains 14 residues. Per the germline V gene, CDR1 is SGHRS and CDR2 is YFSETQ. V was trimmed by 2 bases and J by 2 bases, leaving 10 bases between them. DNA for the CDR3: TGCGCCAGCAGCTTTCAGACGGGAAACACTGAAGCTTTCTTT. This gives the protein CASSFQTGNTEAFF.

This chain joins TRBV5-1 and TRBJ2-7, with 8 bases identical to TRBD2. The CDR3 loop spans 14 amino acids. CDR1 is SGHRS, CDR2 YFSETQ, per germline. Trimming cost V 6 bases and J 2 bases; bases outside gene matches: 7. CDR3 region: CASKGGGGPYEQYF. CDR3 bases: TGCGCCAGCAAGGGGGGCGGGGGGCCCTACGAGCAGTACTTC.